These 4 T cell receptor beta chains came from one sample sequenced in a study of siplizumab effects on memory and regulatory T cells. Only in-frame clones appear in the TCRdb table, and some are missing; sequencing was by immunoSEQ multiplex PCR. The sample shows tens of thousands of clones, around nine tenths of them seen only once. Sequencing input: Tregs sorted from blood. These receptors came from a human donor in good health.

The rearrangement links TRBV5-1 to TRBJ2-5; D not certain. Trimming pared 0 bases from V and 4 bases from J, leaving 16 bases between. Germline CDR1 and CDR2: SGHRS and YFSETQ. The CDR3 extends over 16 amino acids. CDR3 sequence: CASSLVLGSIGETQYF. CDR3 nucleotides: TGCGCCAGCAGCTTGGTGTTAGGGTCGATTGGAGAGACCCAGTACTTC.

The chain couples TRBV19 to TRBJ2-3; D is perhaps TRBD1 (5 bases). The V and J ends lost 3 bases and 6 bases respectively, with 16 bases between them. This CDR3 comprises 15 residues. In germline, CDR1 is LNHDA, CDR2 SQIVND (reference sequence). CDR3 in DNA: TGTGCCAGTAGTATCAAGGGGTTACGTTCTGATACGCAGTATTTT. Translation: CASSIKGLRSDTQYF.

J is TRBJ2-3 and V is TRBV4-1; D remains ambiguous. Germline V CDR1 and CDR2: MGHRA, YSYEKL. V lost 0 bases and J lost 0, with 7 bases in between. The CDR3 has 15 residues. For the CDR3, the DNA is TGCGCCAGCAGCCAAGACCCTTCTAGCACAGATACGCAGTATTTT. The encoded protein is CASSQDPSSTDTQYF.

The chain combines TRBV5-1 with TRBJ2-3; D unresolved. CDR1 is SGHRS, CDR2 YFSETQ, per germline. The CDR3 loop spans 15 amino acids. Trimming left V 0 bases short and J 2 bases short, with 10 bases between. The CDR3 is CASSLVRWPTDTQYF. In DNA form, the CDR3 reads TGCGCCAGCAGCTTGGTTCGCTGGCCCACAGATACGCAGTATTTT.